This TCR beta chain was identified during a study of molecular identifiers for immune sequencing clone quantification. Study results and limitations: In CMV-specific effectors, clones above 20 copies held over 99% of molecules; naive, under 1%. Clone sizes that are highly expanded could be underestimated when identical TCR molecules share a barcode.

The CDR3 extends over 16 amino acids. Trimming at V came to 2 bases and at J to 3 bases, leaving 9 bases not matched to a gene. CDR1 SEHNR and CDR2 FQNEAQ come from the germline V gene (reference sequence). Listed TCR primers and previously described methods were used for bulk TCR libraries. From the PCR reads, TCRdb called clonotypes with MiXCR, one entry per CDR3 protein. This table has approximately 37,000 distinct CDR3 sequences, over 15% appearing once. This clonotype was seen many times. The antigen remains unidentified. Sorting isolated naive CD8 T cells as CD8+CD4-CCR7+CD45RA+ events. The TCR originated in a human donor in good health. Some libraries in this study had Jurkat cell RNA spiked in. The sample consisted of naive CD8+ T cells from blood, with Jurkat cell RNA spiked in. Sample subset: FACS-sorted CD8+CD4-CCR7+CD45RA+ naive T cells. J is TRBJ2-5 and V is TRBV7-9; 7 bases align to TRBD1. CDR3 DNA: TGTGCCAGCAGCTTACCTTTGGGACAGTCTGAAGAGACCCAGTACTTC. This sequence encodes CASSLPLGQSEETQYF.